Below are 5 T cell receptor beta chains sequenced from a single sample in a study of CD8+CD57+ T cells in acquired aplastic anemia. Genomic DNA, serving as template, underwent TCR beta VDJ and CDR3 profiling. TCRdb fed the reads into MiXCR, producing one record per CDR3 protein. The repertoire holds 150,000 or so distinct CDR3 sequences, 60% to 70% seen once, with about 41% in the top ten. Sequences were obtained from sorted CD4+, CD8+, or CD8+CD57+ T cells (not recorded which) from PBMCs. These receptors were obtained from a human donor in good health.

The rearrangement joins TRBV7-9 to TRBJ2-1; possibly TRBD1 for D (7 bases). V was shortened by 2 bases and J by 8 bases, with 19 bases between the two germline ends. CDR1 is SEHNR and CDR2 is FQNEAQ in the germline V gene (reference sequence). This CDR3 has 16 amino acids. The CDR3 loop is CASSLLPGGGRDEQFF. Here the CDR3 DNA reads TGTGCCAGCAGCTTACTTCCTGGAGGGGGCAGGGATGAGCAGTTCTTC.

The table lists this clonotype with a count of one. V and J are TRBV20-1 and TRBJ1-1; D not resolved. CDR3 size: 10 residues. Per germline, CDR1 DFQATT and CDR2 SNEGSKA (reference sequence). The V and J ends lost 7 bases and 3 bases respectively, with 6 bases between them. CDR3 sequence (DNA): TGCAGTGTGCCCTACACTGAAGCTTTCTTT. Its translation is CSVPYTEAFF.

This CDR3 is CASSRTPAGENTEAFF. CDR3 DNA sequence: TGTGCCAGCAGCAGGACCCCGGCAGGGGAAAACACTGAAGCTTTCTTT. The genes are TRBV9 and TRBJ1-1; TRBD1 might be the D (6 bases). CDR3 length: 16 residues. Trimming shortened V by 4 bases and J by 2 bases, and 18 bases separated the two germline ends. Germline V gives CDR1 SGDLS, CDR2 YYNGEE. Filled out from reference TRBV9 and TRBJ1-1, the complete variable domain reads DSGVTQTPKHLITATGQRVTLRCSPRSGDLSVYWYQQSLDQGLQFLIQYYNGEERAKGNILERFSAQQFPDLHSELNLSSLELGDSALYFCASSRTPAGENTEAFFGQGTRLTVV.

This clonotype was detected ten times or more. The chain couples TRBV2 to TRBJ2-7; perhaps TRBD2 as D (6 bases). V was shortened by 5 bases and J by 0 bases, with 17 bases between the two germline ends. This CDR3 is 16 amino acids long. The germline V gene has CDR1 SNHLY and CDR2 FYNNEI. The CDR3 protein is CASSQPLAPSSYEQYF. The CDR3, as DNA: TGTGCCAGCAGTCAACCTCTAGCGCCTAGCTCCTACGAGCAGTACTTC.

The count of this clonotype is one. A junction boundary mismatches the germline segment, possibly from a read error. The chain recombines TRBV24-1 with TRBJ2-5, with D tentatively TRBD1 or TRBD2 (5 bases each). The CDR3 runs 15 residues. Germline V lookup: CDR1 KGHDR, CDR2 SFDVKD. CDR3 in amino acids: CATSAGTGCQETRYF. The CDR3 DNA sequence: TGTGCCACCAGTGCCGGGACGGGTTGCCAAGAGACCCGGTACTTC.